This T cell receptor beta chain appears in the sequencing data of a study of Ad26.COV2.S vaccination and SARS-CoV-2 variants. Turning to the study itself: Vaccine-arm donor from the placebo-controlled COV1001 Ad26.COV2.S trial.

Indicated treatment: 19 received Ad26.COV2.S at low or high dose, single or two shots; about 5 received placebo; per-sample allocation not given. On day 63 after the first injection, vaccine and placebo recipients gave samples. The assay was immunoSEQ multiplex PCR, and TCRdb's table has in-frame clones only and misses some. The sample yields around 400,000 clones, around 90% seen once. This CDR3 is 15 amino acids long. Germline-derived CDR1 and CDR2 are SNHLY and FYNNEI. V lost 5 bases, J lost 2 bases, and 14 bases lay in between. This TCR was recovered from a person between 18 and 59 years old who received the Ad26.COV2.S COVID-19 vaccine or a placebo. This specimen consisted of peripheral blood, obtained in a trial of Ad26.COV2.S vaccine versus placebo. The genes are TRBV2 and TRBJ2-3, with D perhaps matching TRBD2 (5 bases). The chain's CDR3 is CASSLKRVHTDTQYF. In DNA form, the CDR3 reads TGTGCCAGCAGTTTAAAGAGGGTACACACAGATACGCAGTATTTT.